This entry is about one T cell receptor beta chain. Its binding antigen is unknown. Base-call qualities are not available, and no considerably larger clone is one nucleotide away. Patients with hyperthyroidism were aged 18 to 65 years, had been newly diagnosed, and had a disease duration of less than 2 months. Patients with other autoimmune diseases, uncontrolled infections, pregnancy or lactation were excluded. Clinical symptoms, serum thyroxine, TRAb, thyroid ultrasound and orbital computed tomography were used for diagnosis. Total RNA was extracted using Trizol reagent, and RNA quality was checked on an Agilent 2100 Bioanalyzer. This entry belongs to a study of Graves' ophthalmopathy and Graves' hyperthyroidism (dated 2018 in TCRdb). For context, the study as a whole: Stable hyperthyroidism was defined as no progression to ophthalmopathy within 18 months of follow-up. The study used TCR beta repertoire signatures to distinguish Graves' ophthalmopathy from Graves' hyperthyroidism and to predict progression to ophthalmopathy. In total, some 130 blood samples were TCR-sequenced: around 42 ophthalmopathy, some 80 hyperthyroidism and approximately 17 hyperthyroidism-to-ophthalmopathy patients. To explore V-J signatures that separate ophthalmopathy from hyperthyroidism, a discovery set of 100 patients was enrolled, consisting of 40 to 45 with ophthalmopathy and under 65 with stable hyperthyroidism. An independent validation cohort comprised roughly 20 hyperthyroidism patients and 17 patients who later progressed from hyperthyroidism to ophthalmopathy. In several hyperthyroidism patients, the T-cell repertoire of thyroid tissue was compared with the T-cell repertoire of blood. After sampling, hyperthyroidism patients received methimazole starting at 30 mg daily, and ophthalmopathy patients received high-dose intravenous methylprednisolone.

TCR beta CDR3 regions were amplified from RNA transcripts for repertoire sequencing. The first round was an RT-PCR using HTBI primers with the Qiagen OneStep RT-PCR kit, and this first round was followed by a second-round multiplex PCR, then size selection and purification. Sequencing of the libraries was carried out on an Illumina HiSeq2000 in paired-end mode with 100 bp reads. The authors processed their data as follows. SOAPnuke was used to process the reads, removing any read that contained adapters or uncalled bases, had a mean Phred below 15, or lacked an exact match to the constant primer or identifier. High-quality paired reads were merged with COPE v1.2.5. Each unique nucleotide sequence was defined as a clonotype, and clonotypes were aligned to IMGT TRB V, D and J references with MiTCR v1.1. The analysis was limited to V-J combinations with a frequency above 0.0001, which together covered approximately 99% of repertoires. For each V-J combination, a TCR clonal expansion and chaos score was defined as the ratio of F50 clonal expansion to chaos observed in the TCRdist matrix. Welch's t-statistics and random forest were used to narrow the features down to around twelve V-J combinations, which were then fed into a naive Bayes classifier. The Morisita-Horn index was used to measure how similar the thyroid and blood repertoires were. TCRdb passed the public sequencing reads through fastp at Q25 and MiXCR, retaining productive beta sequences. One record per CDR3 amino acid sequence lists the most common genes and DNA. TCRdb's processing, not the authors', yielded these V and J calls. Across this sample there are approximately 1.2 million distinct CDR3 sequences, with 35% to 40% seen only once. Of the sample, 8.5% to 14% falls within the top ten clones.

From the cysteine through the phenylalanine, the CDR3 covers 13 amino acids. Just the 39-base CDR3 DNA is kept, in frame starting at base 1. The germline V gene gives CDR1 as SQVTM and CDR2 as ANQGSEA. V is shortened by 7 bases, J by 6 bases, and the region joining them spans 18 bases. Broad study findings and their caveats: In validation, the model predicted ophthalmopathy progression with 70.59% sensitivity and 72.22% specificity; eleven to twelve predicted patients were CT-confirmed with GO in a median of around 6 months. The 13-signature model separated ophthalmopathy from stable hyperthyroidism with 85% to 90% sensitivity and roughly 84% specificity in cross-validation, and 80%/75% in the test set. Most of the expanded thyroid clonotypes with a frequency above 0.001 were also detected in blood, and it was suggested that the thyroid immune response may be reflected by blood repertoires. No statistical method was used to set the sample size in advance, and the investigators knew which group each participant was assigned to.

This TCR derives from an adult man with Graves' hyperthyroidism. Sequenced material: peripheral blood or thyroid tissue (not recorded which). The chain was built from TRBV29-1 and TRBJ1-1, with no confidently assigned D gene. For the CDR3, the sequence is CSARMADGAEAFF. The nucleotide sequence is given as TGCAGCGCTCGTATGGCGGACGGGGCTGAAGCTTTCTTT.